This is a list of T cell receptor beta chains from one sample in a study of regulatory T cells in long-lasting Graves disease. TCRdb reanalysed the multiplex PCR reads using MiXCR and keeps one entry per CDR3 protein. The repertoire holds about 500,000 distinct CDR3 sequences, around 16% seen once, with more than 9% in the top ten. These data also featured in a second study, about T cells in Graves' hyperthyroidism and ophthalmopathy.

This specimen was peripheral blood mononuclear cells (PBMCs), taken at new diagnosis, from a patient treated with antithyroid drugs. The receptors derive from a man aged 35 to 55 with Graves disease. The CDR3 runs from the conserved cysteine through the conserved F or W. D genes are given only for firm matches. Not every row has a clone size; where given, it reads once, few, many or a size class.

many,TRBV27,TRBJ1-5,TRBD1,CASSPGQIAARGQPQHF,TGTGCCAGCAGTCCGGGACAGATTGCGGCGAGGGGTCAGCCCCAGCATTTT
once,TRBV2,TRBJ2-1,TRBD2,CASSAGTSGSIDEQFF,TGTGCCAGCAGTGCCGGGACTAGCGGGAGTATCGATGAGCAGTTCTTC
many,TRBV2,TRBJ2-1,TRBD2,CASTDGLGAYNEQFF,TGTGCCAGCACGGACGGACTAGGGGCCTACAATGAGCAGTTCTTC
NA,TRBV12-3/TRBV12-4,TRBJ1-1,NA,CASSFQGDNTEAFF,TGTGCCAGCAGTTTTCAAGGGGATAACACTGAAGCTTTCTTT
NA,TRBV4-1,TRBJ2-3,NA,CASSQDDRRTDTQYF,TGCGCCAGCAGCCAAGACGACAGACGCACAGATACGCAGTATTTT
many,TRBV2,TRBJ1-1,NA,CASSVVQANTEAFF,TGTGCCAGCAGTGTTGTACAGGCGAACACTGAAGCTTTCTTT
NA,TRBV24-1,TRBJ1-5,NA,CATSEYNQPQHF,TGTGCCACCAGTGAGTACAATCAGCCCCAGCATTTT
many,TRBV28,TRBJ2-1,TRBD1,CASSGDRGLSSSYNEQFF,TGTGCCAGCAGTGGGGACAGGGGGTTATCGAGCTCCTACAATGAGCAGTTCTTC
NA,TRBV19,TRBJ2-1,TRBD2,CASLGGSTYNEQFF,TGTGCCAGCCTGGGGGGGTCTACCTACAATGAGCAGTTCTTC
NA,TRBV4-1,TRBJ2-5,NA,CASSQGDQQETQYF,TGCGCCAGCAGCCAAGGGGACCAACAAGAGACCCAGTACTTC
many,TRBV7-9,TRBJ2-1,TRBD2,CASSPSGTSYNEQFF,TGTGCCAGCAGCCCTAGCGGGACTTCCTACAATGAGCAGTTCTTC
many,TRBV20-1,TRBJ2-1,TRBD1,CSASRDRVFHEQFF,TGCAGTGCTAGTAGGGACAGGGTGTTCCATGAGCAGTTCTTC
NA,TRBV4-1,TRBJ1-1,NA,CASSQGETWMNTEAFF,TGCGCCAGCAGCCAAGGGGAGACGTGGATGAACACTGAAGCTTTCTTT
many,TRBV28,TRBJ2-1,NA,CASSQFAVGPLGGGEQFF,TGTGCCAGCAGTCAATTCGCGGTAGGGCCCCTTGGTGGCGGGGAGCAGTTCTTC
many,TRBV20-1,TRBJ1-5,TRBD1,CSASTGQVNQPQHF,TGCAGTGCTAGTACGGGACAGGTCAATCAGCCCCAGCATTTT
many,TRBV24-1,TRBJ2-1,NA,CATSDPRNSYNEQFF,TGTGCCACCAGTGATCCCAGGAACTCCTACAATGAGCAGTTCTTC
many,TRBV7-9,TRBJ1-1,TRBD1,CASSVWDRRNTEAFF,TGTGCCAGCAGCGTATGGGACAGGAGGAACACTGAAGCTTTCTTT
many,TRBV5-1,TRBJ1-5,NA,CASSLESGDQPQHF,TGCGCCAGCAGCTTGGAGTCCGGTGATCAGCCCCAGCATTTT
many,TRBV27,TRBJ1-2,TRBD1,CASSSADRGYNYGYTF,TGTGCCAGCAGTTCCGCGGACAGGGGCTATAACTATGGCTACACCTTC